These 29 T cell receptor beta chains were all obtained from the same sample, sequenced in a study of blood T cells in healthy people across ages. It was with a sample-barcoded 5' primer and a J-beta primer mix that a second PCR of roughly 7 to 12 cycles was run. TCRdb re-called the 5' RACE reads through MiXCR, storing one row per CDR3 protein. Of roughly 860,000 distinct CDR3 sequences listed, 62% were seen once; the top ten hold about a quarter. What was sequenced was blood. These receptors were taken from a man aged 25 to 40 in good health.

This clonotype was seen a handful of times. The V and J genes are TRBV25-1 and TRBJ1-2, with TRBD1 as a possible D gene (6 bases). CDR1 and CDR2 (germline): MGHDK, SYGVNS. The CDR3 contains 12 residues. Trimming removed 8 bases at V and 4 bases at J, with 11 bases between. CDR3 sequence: CASLGQGYGYTF. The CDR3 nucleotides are TGTGCCAGCTTGGGACAAGGCTATGGCTACACCTTC.

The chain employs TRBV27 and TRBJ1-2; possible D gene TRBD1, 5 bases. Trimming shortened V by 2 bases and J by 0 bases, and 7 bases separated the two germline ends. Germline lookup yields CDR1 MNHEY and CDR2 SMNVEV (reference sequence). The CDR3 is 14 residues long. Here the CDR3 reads CASSLEGTNYGYTF. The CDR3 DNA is TGTGCCAGCAGTTTAGAGGGGACTAACTATGGCTACACCTTC.

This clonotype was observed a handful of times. The CDR3 loop is CASSPPGGVHEQFF. CDR3 nucleotide sequence: TGTGCCAGCAGTCCTCCGGGGGGGGTACATGAGCAGTTCTTC. The rearrangement links TRBV28 to TRBJ2-1; 8 positions agree with TRBD2. The CDR3 runs 14 residues. CDR1 MDHEN and CDR2 SYDVKM come from the germline V gene. V dropped 5 bases and J dropped 8; count of bases not matched to a gene: 8. The full variable domain, rest sourced from reference TRBV28 and TRBJ2-1, is DVKVTQSSRYLVKRTGEKVFLECVQDMDHENMFWYRQDPGLGLRLIYFSYDVKMKEKGDIPEGYSVSREKKERFSLILESASTNQTSMYLCASSPPGGVHEQFFGPGTRLTVL.

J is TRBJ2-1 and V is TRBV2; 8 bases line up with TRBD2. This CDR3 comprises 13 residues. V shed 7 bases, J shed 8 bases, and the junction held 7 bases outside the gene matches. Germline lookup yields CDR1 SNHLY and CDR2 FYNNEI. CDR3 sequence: CASTEGTRDEQFF. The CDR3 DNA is TGTGCCAGCACTGAGGGGACTAGAGATGAGCAGTTCTTC.

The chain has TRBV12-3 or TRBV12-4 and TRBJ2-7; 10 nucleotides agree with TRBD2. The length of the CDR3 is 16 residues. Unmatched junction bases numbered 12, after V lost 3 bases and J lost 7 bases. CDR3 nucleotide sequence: TGTGCCAGCAGTTTTCAGAGCGGGGGGGCCGACTGGGAGCAGTACTTC. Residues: CASSFQSGGADWEQYF.

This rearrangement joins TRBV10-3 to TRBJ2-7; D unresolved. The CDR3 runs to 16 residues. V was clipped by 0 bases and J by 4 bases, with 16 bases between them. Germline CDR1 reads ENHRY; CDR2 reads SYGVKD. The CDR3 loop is CAISESSVARPYEQYF. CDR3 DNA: TGTGCCATCAGTGAGTCGTCAGTAGCCCGCCCTTACGAGCAGTACTTC.

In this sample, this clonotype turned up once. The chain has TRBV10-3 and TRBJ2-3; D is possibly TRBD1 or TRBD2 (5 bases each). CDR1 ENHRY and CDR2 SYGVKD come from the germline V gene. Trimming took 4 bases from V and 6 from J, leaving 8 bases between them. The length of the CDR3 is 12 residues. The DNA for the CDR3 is TGTGCCATCAGTGGGGGGTCGGATACGCAGTATTTT. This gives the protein CAISGGSDTQYF.

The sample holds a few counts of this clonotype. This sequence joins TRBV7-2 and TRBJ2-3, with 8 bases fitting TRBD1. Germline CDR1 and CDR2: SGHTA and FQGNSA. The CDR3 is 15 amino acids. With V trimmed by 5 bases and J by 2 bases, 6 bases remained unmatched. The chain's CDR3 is CASSRTGINTDTQYF. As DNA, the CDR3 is TGTGCCAGCAGCCGGACAGGGATAAACACAGATACGCAGTATTTT.

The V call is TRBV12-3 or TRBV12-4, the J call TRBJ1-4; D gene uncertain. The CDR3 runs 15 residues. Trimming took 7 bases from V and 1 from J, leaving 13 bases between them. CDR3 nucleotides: TGTGCCAGCACCCCCCCGGGGTTAACTAATGAAAAACTGTTTTTT. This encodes CASTPPGLTNEKLFF.

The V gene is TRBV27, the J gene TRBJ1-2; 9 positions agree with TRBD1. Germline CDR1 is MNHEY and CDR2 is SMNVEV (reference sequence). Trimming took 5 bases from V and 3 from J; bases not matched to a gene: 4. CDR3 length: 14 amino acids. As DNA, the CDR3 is TGTGCCAGCAGTGCACAGGGGGCGGACTATGGCTACACCTTC. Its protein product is CASSAQGADYGYTF.

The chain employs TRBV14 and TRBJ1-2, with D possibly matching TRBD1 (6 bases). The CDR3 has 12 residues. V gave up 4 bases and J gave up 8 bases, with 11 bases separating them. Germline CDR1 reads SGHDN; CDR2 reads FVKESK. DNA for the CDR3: TGTGCCAGCAGCCGGGACATTTGGGGCTACACCTTC. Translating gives CASSRDIWGYTF.

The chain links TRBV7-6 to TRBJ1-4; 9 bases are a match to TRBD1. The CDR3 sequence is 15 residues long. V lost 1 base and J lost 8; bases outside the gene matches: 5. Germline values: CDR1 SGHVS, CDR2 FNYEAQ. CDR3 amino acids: CASSLGGTGTEKLFF. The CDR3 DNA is TGTGCCAGCAGCTTAGGTGGGACAGGGACGGAAAAACTGTTTTTT.

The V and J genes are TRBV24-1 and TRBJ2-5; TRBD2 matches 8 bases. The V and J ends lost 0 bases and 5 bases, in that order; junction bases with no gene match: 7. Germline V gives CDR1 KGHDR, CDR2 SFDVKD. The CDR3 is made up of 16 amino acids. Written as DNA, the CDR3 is TGTGCCACCAGTGATTTGACGGAGCCGGGGGGGGAGACCCAGTACTTC. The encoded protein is CATSDLTEPGGETQYF.

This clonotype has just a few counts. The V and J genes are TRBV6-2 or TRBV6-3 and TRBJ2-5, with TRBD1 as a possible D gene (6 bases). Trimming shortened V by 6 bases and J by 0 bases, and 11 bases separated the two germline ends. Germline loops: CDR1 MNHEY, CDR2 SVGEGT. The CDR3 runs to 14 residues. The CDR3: CASRPGTNQETQYF. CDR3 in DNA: TGTGCCAGCAGACCAGGGACAAACCAAGAGACCCAGTACTTC.

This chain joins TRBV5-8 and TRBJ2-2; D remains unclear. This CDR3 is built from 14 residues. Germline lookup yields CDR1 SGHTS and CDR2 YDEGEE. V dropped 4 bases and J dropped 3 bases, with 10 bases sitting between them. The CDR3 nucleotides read TGTGCCAGCAGCCCGGTACGCTACACCGGGGAGCTGTTTTTT. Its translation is CASSPVRYTGELFF.

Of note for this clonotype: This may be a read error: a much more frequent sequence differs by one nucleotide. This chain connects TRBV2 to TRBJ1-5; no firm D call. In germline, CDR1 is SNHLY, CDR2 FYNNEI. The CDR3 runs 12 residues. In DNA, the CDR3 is TGTGCCGGCAGTGAAATCCGCCAGCCCCAGCATTTT. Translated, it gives CAGSEIRQPQHF. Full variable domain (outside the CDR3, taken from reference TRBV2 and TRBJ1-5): EPEVTQTPSHQVTQMGQEVILRCVPISNHLYFYWYRQILGQKVEFLVSFYNNEISEKSEIFDDQFSVERPDGSNFTLKIRSTKLEDSAMYFCAGSEIRQPQHFGDGTRLSIL.

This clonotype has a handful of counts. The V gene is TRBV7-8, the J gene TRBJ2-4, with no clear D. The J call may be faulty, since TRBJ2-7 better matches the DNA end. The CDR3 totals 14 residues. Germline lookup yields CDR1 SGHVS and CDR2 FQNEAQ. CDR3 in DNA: TGTGCCAGCAGCTTAGCTTACGGTTCCTACGAGCAGTACTTC. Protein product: CASSLAYGSYEQYF.

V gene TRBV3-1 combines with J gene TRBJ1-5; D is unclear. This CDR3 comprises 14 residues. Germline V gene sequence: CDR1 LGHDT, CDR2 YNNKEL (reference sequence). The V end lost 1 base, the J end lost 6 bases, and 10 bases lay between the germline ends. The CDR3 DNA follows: TGTGCCAGCAGCCAAGGCGTTGGCAGTCAGCCCCAGCATTTT. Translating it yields CASSQGVGSQPQHF.

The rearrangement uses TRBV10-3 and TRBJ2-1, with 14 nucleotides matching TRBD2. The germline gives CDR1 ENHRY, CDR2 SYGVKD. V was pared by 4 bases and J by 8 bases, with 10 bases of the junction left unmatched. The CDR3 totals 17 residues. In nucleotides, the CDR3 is TGTGCCATCAGTGGGACTAGCGGGGGGATTCCACCTCATGAGCAGTTCTTC. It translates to CAISGTSGGIPPHEQFF.

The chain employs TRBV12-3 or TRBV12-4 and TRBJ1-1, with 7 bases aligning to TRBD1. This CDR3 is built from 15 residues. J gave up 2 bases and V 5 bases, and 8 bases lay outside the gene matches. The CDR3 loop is CASSPRTGFNTEAFF. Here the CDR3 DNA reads TGTGCCAGCAGTCCCCGGACAGGTTTTAACACTGAAGCTTTCTTT.

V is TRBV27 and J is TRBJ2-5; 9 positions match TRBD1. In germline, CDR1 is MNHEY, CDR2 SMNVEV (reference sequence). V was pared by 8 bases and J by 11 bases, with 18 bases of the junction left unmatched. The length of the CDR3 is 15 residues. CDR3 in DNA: TGTGCCAGCCGGGCCTGGACAGGGGAGACCTACGAACAGTACTTC. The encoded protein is CASRAWTGETYEQYF.

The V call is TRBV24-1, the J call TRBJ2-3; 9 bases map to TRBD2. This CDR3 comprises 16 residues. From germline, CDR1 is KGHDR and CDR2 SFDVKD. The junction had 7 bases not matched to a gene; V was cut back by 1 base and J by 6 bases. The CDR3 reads CATSDFGAGGRDTQYF. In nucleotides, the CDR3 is TGTGCCACCAGTGATTTTGGAGCGGGGGGCAGGGATACGCAGTATTTT.

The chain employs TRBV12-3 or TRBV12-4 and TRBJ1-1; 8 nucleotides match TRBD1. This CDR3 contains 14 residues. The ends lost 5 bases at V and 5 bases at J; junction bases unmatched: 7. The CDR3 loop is CASSPDRGGTEAFF. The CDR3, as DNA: TGTGCCAGCAGTCCTGACAGGGGAGGGACTGAAGCTTTCTTT.

The CDR3 loop is CSARGQGPYNEQFF. The CDR3 DNA reads as TGCAGTGCTAGAGGACAGGGGCCCTACAATGAGCAGTTCTTC. The V gene is TRBV20-1, the J gene TRBJ2-1; 8 bases map to TRBD1. CDR1 DFQATT and CDR2 SNEGSKA come from the germline V gene (reference sequence). With 1 base clipped from V and 2 bases from J, the junction kept 1 base outside the gene matches. There are 14 residues in the CDR3.

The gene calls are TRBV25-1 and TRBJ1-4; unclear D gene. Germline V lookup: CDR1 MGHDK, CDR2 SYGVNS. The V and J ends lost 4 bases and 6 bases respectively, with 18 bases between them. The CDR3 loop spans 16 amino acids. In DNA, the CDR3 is TGTGCCAGCAGTGGTACCCTACTCCCGCGGGATGAAAAACTGTTTTTT. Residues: CASSGTLLPRDEKLFF.

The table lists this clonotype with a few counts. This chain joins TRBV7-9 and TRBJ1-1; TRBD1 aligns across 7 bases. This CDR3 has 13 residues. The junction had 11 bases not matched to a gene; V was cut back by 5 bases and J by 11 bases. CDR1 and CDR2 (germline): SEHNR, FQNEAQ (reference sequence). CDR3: CASSPRRGQKAFF. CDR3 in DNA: TGTGCCAGCAGCCCCCGAAGGGGACAGAAGGCTTTCTTT.

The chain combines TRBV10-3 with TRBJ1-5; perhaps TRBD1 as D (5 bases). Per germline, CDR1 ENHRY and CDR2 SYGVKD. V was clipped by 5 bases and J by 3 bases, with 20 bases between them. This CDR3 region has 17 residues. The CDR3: CAISPYFGAQDNQPQHF. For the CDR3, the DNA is TGTGCCATCAGTCCCTACTTCGGGGCGCAAGACAATCAGCCCCAGCATTTT.

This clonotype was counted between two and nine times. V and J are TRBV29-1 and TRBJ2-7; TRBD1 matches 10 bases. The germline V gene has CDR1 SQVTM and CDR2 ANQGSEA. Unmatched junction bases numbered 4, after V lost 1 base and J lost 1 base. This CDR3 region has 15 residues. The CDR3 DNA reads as TGCAGCGTTGAAGTCCGGGACAGGGGATCCTACGAGCAGTACTTC. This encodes CSVEVRDRGSYEQYF.

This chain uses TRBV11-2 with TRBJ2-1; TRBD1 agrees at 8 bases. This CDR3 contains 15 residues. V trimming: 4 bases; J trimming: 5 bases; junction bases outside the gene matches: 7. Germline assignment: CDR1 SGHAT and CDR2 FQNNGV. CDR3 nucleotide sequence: TGTGCCAGCAGCTCAGACGGACAGGGCCACAATGAGCAGTTCTTC. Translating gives CASSSDGQGHNEQFF. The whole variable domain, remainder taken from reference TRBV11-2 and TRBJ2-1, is EAGVAQSPRYKIIEKRQSVAFWCNPISGHATLYWYQQILGQGPKLLIQFQNNGVVDDSQLPKDRFSAERLKGVDSTLKIQPAKLEDSAVYLCASSSDGQGHNEQFFGPGTRLTVL.